This T cell receptor beta chain was recorded in a study of cytomegalovirus exposure and HLA in healthy donors. Points from the study as a whole: In a later analysis, the majority of CMV-associated beta chains seemingly showed HLA restriction. Productive rates of about 90% or about 30% were seen for most TCR beta V segments in an earlier analysis. Across all donors, roughly uniform sequencing depth was an assumption of the presence/absence analyses.

The PCR had 60 Vbeta and 13 Jbeta primers. In the authors' workflow: Counted up in a later analysis, unique TCR beta chains came to around 80 million, with around 10 million shared. The assay was immunoSEQ multiplex PCR, and TCRdb's table has in-frame clones only and misses some. Clone size and the V and J calls come from that table; the DNA yielded D and trimming. This table holds about 160,000 clones, 80% to 85% found once. With regard to this clone: The antigen remains undetermined.

Source material: PBMCs. The clonotype originates from a man aged 50-60 years in good health and CMV-seropositive.

The CDR3, as DNA: TGTGCCAGTACAAGGACAGGGGGGAATCAGCCCCAGCATTTT. Amino acid sequence: CASTRTGGNQPQHF. The rearrangement joins TRBV19 to TRBJ1-5; the match to TRBD1 covers 10 bases. The CDR3 runs to 14 residues. Losses at the gene ends were 7 bases for V and 4 bases for J; bases not matched to a gene: 4. Germline CDR1 LNHDA, CDR2 SQIVND (reference sequence).